This TCR beta chain was observed in a study of radiotherapy plus CTLA-4 blockade in lung cancer. Whole-study findings and limits: Radiotherapy was combined with ipilimumab, and tumor-derived TCR clones then expanded in blood.

In its sample, this clone was seen once. The antigen remains unidentified. TCRdb keeps only in-frame clones here, not all; method: immunoSEQ multiplex PCR. The sample has about 120,000 clones, about 87% seen once. V was shortened by 4 bases and J by 4 bases, with 20 bases between the two germline ends. There are 17 residues in the CDR3. The V gene's germline CDR1 is MNHEY and CDR2 SMNVEV (reference sequence). This TCR derives from a human donor with non-small cell lung cancer that progressed on radiotherapy plus ipilimumab. The chain carries TRBV27 and TRBJ2-1; possibly TRBD1 for D (7 bases). The sequencing here drew on peripheral blood, taken from a patient treated with radiotherapy plus ipilimumab. CDR3 coding DNA: TGTGCCAGCAGTTCCCGATATCAGGGGGGATGGTACAATGAGCAGTTCTTC. Its translation: CASSSRYQGGWYNEQFF.